These 22 T cell receptor beta chains share one sample of origin, sequenced in a study of blood T cell repertoires in COVID-19. TCRdb keeps only in-frame clones here, not all; method: immunoSEQ multiplex PCR. This sample has approximately 69,000 clones; over 70% occur once, and the top ten carry approximately 15%. Source material: peripheral blood. The receptors were gathered from a man between 60 and 70 years old with acute or convalescent COVID-19.

CDR3 protein: CAISRGGRGTEAFF. CDR3 nucleotides: TGTGCCATCAGTCGGGGAGGGAGAGGCACTGAAGCTTTCTTT. The V gene is TRBV10-3, the J gene TRBJ1-1; D remains ambiguous. Trimming took off 5 bases at V and 4 bases at J, with 14 bases between the two ends. Germline lookup yields CDR1 ENHRY and CDR2 SYGVKD. This CDR3 has 14 residues.

Note on this clone: The junction shows a germline mismatch at one end, possibly a read error. The CDR3 coding sequence is TGTGCCAGCAGTTACGGGGACAGGGGAAACTTT. Translated: CASSYGDRGNF. The chain recombines TRBV6-5 with TRBJ1-6; 10 bases match TRBD1. The CDR3 has 11 amino acids. Germline lookup yields CDR1 MNHEY and CDR2 SVGAGI.

The chain recombines TRBV27 with TRBJ1-1, with 9 positions matching TRBD1. This CDR3 is 14 amino acids long. The junction had 8 bases not matched to a gene; V was cut back by 7 bases and J by 5 bases. Germline V gives CDR1 MNHEY, CDR2 SMNVEV (reference sequence). This CDR3 is CASTPRDRVTEAFF. Here the CDR3 DNA reads TGTGCCAGCACCCCCCGGGACAGGGTTACTGAAGCTTTCTTT.

The chain employs TRBV5-1 and TRBJ1-4; D ambiguous. The ends were cut back, 0 bases at V and 8 bases at J, with 11 bases in the middle. The CDR3 covers 14 residues. Germline CDR1 reads SGHRS; CDR2 reads YFSETQ. The CDR3 reads CASSLGAGIEKLFF. In DNA, the CDR3 is TGCGCCAGCAGCTTGGGGGCCGGAATAGAAAAACTGTTTTTT.

V usage is TRBV3-1 (or the pseudogene TRBV3-2) and J usage is TRBJ2-1; D not certain. Germline CDR1 is LGHDT and CDR2 is YNNKEL (reference sequence). This CDR3 is 14 amino acids long. V lost 3 bases to trimming and J lost 6 bases, with 12 bases between them. The CDR3 loop reads CASSHATAFNEQFF. CDR3 DNA: TGTGCCAGCAGCCACGCTACAGCTTTCAATGAGCAGTTCTTC.

This clone was seen only once. V usage is TRBV11-2 and J usage is TRBJ1-1; possibly TRBD1 for D (5 bases). Germline lookup yields CDR1 SGHAT and CDR2 FQNNGV. Between the trimmed V and J ends, which lost 2 bases and 3 bases, there was a span of 10 bases. This CDR3 contains 14 residues. In DNA form, the CDR3 reads TGTGCCAGCAGCTTACTACGGGGGGACACTGAAGCTTTCTTT. Residues: CASSLLRGDTEAFF.

This clone is a singleton in its sample. This chain connects TRBV7-3 to TRBJ2-7, with D perhaps matching TRBD1 (5 bases). The CDR3 loop spans 13 amino acids. V was shortened by 5 bases and J by 2 bases, with 10 bases between the two germline ends. The germline gives CDR1 SGHTA, CDR2 FQGTGA. The DNA of the CDR3 is TGTGCCAGCAGCCCCCCGGACACCTACGAGCAGTACTTC. Residues: CASSPPDTYEQYF. Drawing the rest from reference TRBV7-3 and TRBJ2-7, the complete variable domain is GAGVSQTPSNKVTEKGKYVELRCDPISGHTALYWYRQSLGQGPEFLIYFQGTGAADDSGLPNDRFFAVRPEGSVSTLKIQRTERGDSAVYLCASSPPDTYEQYFGPGTRLTVT.

The chain recombines TRBV5-1 with TRBJ2-1, with TRBD1 matching 8 bases. The trim removed 1 base at V and 2 bases at J, leaving 2 bases unmatched. The CDR3 is 15 amino acids. Germline V gene sequence: CDR1 SGHRS, CDR2 YFSETQ. This CDR3 reads CASSLTGGPYNEQFF. The CDR3 nucleotides are TGCGCCAGCAGCTTGACAGGGGGGCCCTACAATGAGCAGTTCTTC. The entire variable domain, with the rest obtained from reference TRBV5-1 and TRBJ2-1, is as follows: KAGVTQTPRYLIKTRGQQVTLSCSPISGHRSVSWYQQTPGQGLQFLFEYFSETQRNKGNFPGRFSGRQFSNSRSEMNVSTLELGDSALYLCASSLTGGPYNEQFFGPGTRLTVL.

The chain combines TRBV6-5 with TRBJ2-5, with TRBD1 as a possible D gene (6 bases). V gave up 4 bases and J gave up 4 bases, with 16 bases separating them. From germline, CDR1 is MNHEY and CDR2 SVGAGI. CDR3 length equals 15 residues. The CDR3 DNA sequence: TGTGCCAGCAGTTTCAGCAGGGGTAACGGAGAGACCCAGTACTTC. As protein: CASSFSRGNGETQYF.

The chain employs TRBV6-1 and TRBJ2-5; tentatively, D is TRBD1 (5 bases). The CDR3 runs to 16 residues. Germline CDR1 and CDR2: MNHNS and SASEGT. The V end was cut by 4 bases, the J end by 6 bases, with 21 bases between. This CDR3 is CASSAYPPPGLKTQYF. For the CDR3, the DNA is TGTGCCAGCAGTGCTTATCCCCCCCCAGGGTTAAAGACCCAGTACTTC.

This clone was recorded once. The chain uses TRBV6-5 and TRBJ1-2; 12 bases line up with TRBD1. The CDR3 is made up of 15 amino acids. V lost 2 bases and J lost 8; bases outside the gene matches: 6. Germline V gene data show CDR1 as MNHEY and CDR2 as SVGAGI. CDR3 sequence reads: CASSYGDRGRRGYTF. CDR3 nucleotide sequence: TGTGCCAGCAGTTACGGGGACAGGGGGCGGAGAGGCTACACCTTC.

The chain recombines TRBV7-2 with TRBJ1-4; no clear D gene. Germline values: CDR1 SGHTA, CDR2 FQGNSA. With 2 bases removed from V and 2 bases from J, the gap between germline ends came to 9 bases. The CDR3 is 15 residues long. The DNA of the CDR3 is TGTGCCAGCAGCTTACTTTATGCGACTAATGAAAAACTGTTTTTT. Its translation is CASSLLYATNEKLFF.

The V and J genes are TRBV7-2 and TRBJ1-1; D call uncertain. The germline V and J ends were trimmed by 1 base and 1 base, with 7 bases remaining between them. This CDR3 is 14 amino acids long. The germline gives CDR1 SGHTA, CDR2 FQGNSA. CDR3 sequence reads: CASSLGAENTEAFF. The CDR3, as DNA: TGTGCCAGCAGCTTAGGAGCTGAGAACACTGAAGCTTTCTTT.

The rearrangement joins TRBV4-1 to TRBJ2-1; D gene uncertain. The CDR3 sequence is 17 residues long. V was clipped by 0 bases and J by 2 bases, with 14 bases between them. Germline-derived CDR1 and CDR2 are MGHRA and YSYEKL. The CDR3, as DNA: TGCGCCAGCAGCCAAGATCCCTCCGACACAGCCTACAATGAGCAGTTCTTC. Its protein is CASSQDPSDTAYNEQFF.

J is TRBJ2-5 and V is TRBV27, with TRBD2 matching 13 bases. J gave up 5 bases and V 5 bases, and 8 bases lay outside the gene matches. Germline V gives CDR1 MNHEY, CDR2 SMNVEV (reference sequence). This CDR3 spans 16 amino acids. CDR3 loop: CASSPRLAGGFETQYF. CDR3 nucleotides: TGTGCCAGCAGTCCACGACTAGCGGGGGGTTTCGAGACCCAGTACTTC.

By frequency in the sample, this clone is medium-sized (0.01 to 0.1%). Other DNA sequences in the sample encode the same CDR3. The chain recombines TRBV19 with TRBJ2-5, with D tentatively TRBD2 (6 bases). The germline CDR1 and CDR2 sequences are LNHDA and SQIVND (reference sequence). The CDR3 has 13 amino acids. Trimming cost V 5 bases and J 2 bases, with 9 bases left between them. CDR3: CASSRDFQETQYF. In DNA, the CDR3 is TGTGCCAGTAGTCGGGACTTTCAAGAGACCCAGTACTTC.

V and J are TRBV15 and TRBJ1-6; tentatively, D is TRBD1 (6 bases). CDR1 is LNHNV, CDR2 YYDKDF, per germline (reference sequence). The germline V and J ends were trimmed by 1 base and 8 bases, with 15 bases remaining between them. The CDR3 consists of 16 residues. In DNA, the CDR3 is TGTGCCACCAGCAGAGGGGAATTCAGGGGAGATTCACCCCTCCACTTT. This gives the protein CATSRGEFRGDSPLHF.

The chain links TRBV20-1 to TRBJ1-2; no firm D call. Germline assignment: CDR1 DFQATT and CDR2 SNEGSKA (reference sequence). V was cut by 4 bases and J by 3 bases, with 6 bases left in between. CDR3 length: 11 residues. CDR3 in amino acids: CSAKIDYGYTF. Here the CDR3 DNA reads TGCAGTGCTAAGATAGACTATGGCTACACCTTC.

This clone has only a few counts. The V and J genes are TRBV10-3 and TRBJ1-1; 11 positions agree with TRBD1. J was trimmed by 1 base and V by 0 bases; bases with no gene match: 1. The CDR3 is 16 amino acids. Germline-derived CDR1 and CDR2 are ENHRY and SYGVKD. CDR3 bases: TGTGCCATCAGTGAGTCGGGGACAGGGGGGAACACTGAAGCTTTCTTT. Residues: CAISESGTGGNTEAFF.

This clone appeared a few times. CDR3 in amino acids: CASSYSTGDLEAFF. The CDR3, as DNA: TGTGCCAGCAGTTACTCTACGGGAGACCTTGAAGCTTTCTTT. V is TRBV6-5 and J is TRBJ1-1; D is uncertain. V was clipped by 0 bases and J by 7 bases, with 12 bases between them. The CDR3 length is 14 residues. In germline, CDR1 is MNHEY, CDR2 SVGAGI.

V usage is TRBV6-4 and J usage is TRBJ2-1; 9 nucleotides align to TRBD1. The length of the CDR3 is 14 residues. V shed 2 bases, J shed 6 bases, and the junction held 2 bases outside the gene matches. CDR1 is MRHNA, CDR2 SNTAGT, per germline. The CDR3 bases are TGTGCCAGCAGTGACACGACAGGGGGCAATGAGCAGTTCTTC. This codes for CASSDTTGGNEQFF.

This rearrangement joins TRBV9 to TRBJ1-4; 9 nucleotides match TRBD1. Germline CDR1 is SGDLS and CDR2 is YYNGEE. V lost 4 bases and J lost 7; bases outside the gene matches: 11. CDR3 length: 16 amino acids. The CDR3 loop is CASSPKTGTGFEKLFF. In DNA, the CDR3 is TGTGCCAGCAGCCCTAAAACCGGGACAGGGTTTGAAAAACTGTTTTTT.